This TCR beta chain came from a study of cytomegalovirus exposure and HLA in healthy donors. The PCR was carried out with 60 Vbeta primers and 13 Jbeta primers. Profiling relied on immunoSEQ multiplex PCR, and the TCRdb table lists in-frame clones only, not all of them. The data show approximately 70,000 clones, less than 80% seen once. The CDR3 contains 15 residues. Trimming removed 6 bases from V and 7 bases from J; junction bases left unmatched: 10. In germline, CDR1 is MNHEY, CDR2 SVGAGI. V gene TRBV6-5 combines with J gene TRBJ1-5; TRBD1 matches 9 bases. This clonotype was sampled from a man in his 60s in good health and CMV-seropositive. Sequencing input: PBMCs. CDR3 in amino acids: CASSLVQGAGQPQHF. CDR3 nucleotides: TGTGCCAGCAGCTTAGTACAGGGGGCCGGACAGCCCCAGCATTTT.